The 20 T cell receptor beta chains listed next were all sequenced from one sample in a study of blood T cell repertoires in COVID-19. Clones were read by immunoSEQ multiplex PCR, and TCRdb kept only the in-frame ones, dropping some. The sample lists about 230,000 clones; about nine tenths were seen once. The sequencing input was peripheral blood. These receptors all come from a man in his fifties with COVID-19, enrolled during active disease.

The V call is TRBV7-2, the J call TRBJ1-6; a possible D gene is TRBD1 (6 bases). This CDR3 is built from 15 residues. Germline CDR1 is SGHTA and CDR2 is FQGNSA. V lost 1 base to trimming and J lost 5 bases, with 9 bases between them. The CDR3 DNA sequence: TGTGCCAGCAGCTTAGTGGGGACAAATAATTCACCCCTCCACTTT. It codes for CASSLVGTNNSPLHF. The variable domain in full, completed from reference TRBV7-2 and TRBJ1-6, reads GAGVSQSPSNKVTEKGKDVELRCDPISGHTALYWYRQSLGQGLEFLIYFQGNSAPDKSGLPSDRFSAERTGGSVSTLTIQRTQQEDSAVYLCASSLVGTNNSPLHFGNGTRLTVT.

The chain recombines TRBV7-2 with TRBJ1-6, with D possibly matching TRBD1 (5 bases). The V gene lost 4 bases and the J gene lost 3 bases, with 13 bases spanning the gap. The CDR3 extends over 16 amino acids. Germline CDR1 SGHTA, CDR2 FQGNSA. The CDR3 bases are TGTGCCAGCAGCTCCAATTCGGGGGGCTATAATTCACCCCTCCACTTT. It codes for CASSSNSGGYNSPLHF.

This sequence joins TRBV9 and TRBJ1-1; possible D gene TRBD1, 5 bases. The germline V and J ends were trimmed by 4 bases and 5 bases, with 21 bases remaining between them. Germline-derived CDR1 and CDR2 are SGDLS and YYNGEE. This CDR3 has 16 residues. In DNA, the CDR3 is TGTGCCAGCAGCCCCCGAACTTTGGGGCTCGGAACTGAAGCTTTCTTT. Its translation is CASSPRTLGLGTEAFF.

The count of this clone is one. The chain uses TRBV7-9 and TRBJ1-4; 7 bases are a match to TRBD1. This CDR3 has 15 amino acids. V was clipped by 4 bases and J by 3 bases; unmatched bases: 5. CDR1 is SEHNR and CDR2 is FQNEAQ in the germline V gene (reference sequence). CDR3 protein: CASSSWTGPNEKLFF. The CDR3 coding sequence is TGTGCCAGCAGCTCCTGGACAGGTCCTAATGAAAAACTGTTTTTT.

The genes are TRBV5-8 and TRBJ2-1, with a tentative D call TRBD1 (6 bases). Germline lookup yields CDR1 SGHTS and CDR2 YDEGEE. The CDR3 has 14 amino acids. V shed 4 bases and J shed 2 bases, with 10 bases lying between them. The CDR3 DNA reads TGTGCCAGCAGCCAGGGGTGGGCCTACAATGAGCAGTTCTTC. Translated: CASSQGWAYNEQFF.

This chain joins TRBV2 and TRBJ2-3; 9 bases align to TRBD2. V shed 6 bases, J shed 6 bases, and the junction held 7 bases outside the gene matches. The CDR3 is made up of 14 amino acids. Germline CDR1 is SNHLY and CDR2 is FYNNEI. The CDR3 coding sequence is TGTGCCAGCAGACCGGGACTAGCAGGCGATACGCAGTATTTT. It specifies CASRPGLAGDTQYF.

V usage is TRBV5-1 and J usage is TRBJ1-1; D ambiguous. This CDR3 is built from 15 residues. Per the germline V gene, CDR1 is SGHRS and CDR2 is YFSETQ. The V gene lost 4 bases and the J gene lost 6 bases, with 19 bases spanning the gap. CDR3 loop: CASSPVPGMGAEAFF. The CDR3, as DNA: TGCGCCAGCAGCCCGGTGCCCGGGATGGGAGCTGAAGCTTTCTTT. The full variable domain, with the rest looked up from reference TRBV5-1 and TRBJ1-1, is KAGVTQTPRYLIKTRGQQVTLSCSPISGHRSVSWYQQTPGQGLQFLFEYFSETQRNKGNFPGRFSGRQFSNSRSEMNVSTLELGDSALYLCASSPVPGMGAEAFFGQGTRLTVV.

The CDR3 DNA follows: TGTGCCTGGACAGGGGGCCTTTCACCCCTCCACTTT. Its protein is CAWTGGLSPLHF. V is TRBV30 and J is TRBJ1-6, with 8 bases fitting TRBD1. Trimming cost V 4 bases and J 9 bases; bases outside gene matches: 2. CDR1 is GTSNPN, CDR2 SVGIG, per germline (reference sequence). The CDR3 is made up of 12 amino acids.

The chain has TRBV18 and TRBJ1-1; maybe TRBD1 (6 bases). The V end lost 1 base, the J end lost 1 base, and 7 bases lay between the germline ends. The CDR3 runs to 14 residues. Looked up from germline, CDR1 is KGHSH and CDR2 is LQKENI. The CDR3 loop reads CASSPRTANTEAFF. Here the CDR3 DNA reads TGTGCCAGCTCACCACGGACAGCGAACACTGAAGCTTTCTTT. Using reference TRBV18 and TRBJ1-1 for the parts outside the CDR3, the full variable domain is NAGVMQNPRHLVRRRGQEARLRCSPMKGHSHVYWYRQLPEEGLKFMVYLQKENIIDESGMPKERFSAEFPKEGPSILRIQQVVRGDSAAYFCASSPRTANTEAFFGQGTRLTVV.

The rearrangement links TRBV28 to TRBJ2-2; the D gene is possibly TRBD2 (7 bases). CDR3 length: 15 amino acids. The germline V and J ends were trimmed by 5 bases and 0 bases, with 10 bases remaining between them. Germline-derived CDR1 and CDR2 are MDHEN and SYDVKM. CDR3 DNA: TGTGCCAGCAGTGCCGGGGGGCCGAACACCGGGGAGCTGTTTTTT. Amino acid sequence: CASSAGGPNTGELFF.

V and J are TRBV5-1 and TRBJ2-1; TRBD2 matches at 16 bases. The V segment lost 4 bases and the J segment 2 bases; nucleotides outside the gene matches: 3. The CDR3 extends over 17 amino acids. Germline-derived CDR1 and CDR2 are SGHRS and YFSETQ. The CDR3 DNA reads as TGCGCCAGCAGCGAGGGACTAGCGGGAGGGCCCTACAATGAGCAGTTCTTC. It translates to CASSEGLAGGPYNEQFF.

The chain couples TRBV30 to TRBJ2-3, with a weak D call TRBD2 (5 bases). Germline V gene lookup returns CDR1 GTSNPN and CDR2 SVGIG (reference sequence). The CDR3 covers 12 residues. V gave up 0 bases and J gave up 8 bases, with 9 bases separating them. CDR3 coding DNA: TGTGCCTGGAGTGTACCGGCGGGTACGCAGTATTTT. It is translated as CAWSVPAGTQYF.

This sequence joins TRBV2 and TRBJ2-7; TRBD2 agrees at 11 bases. Germline V gives CDR1 SNHLY, CDR2 FYNNEI. The J segment lost 2 bases and the V segment lost 6 bases, leaving 12 bases of the junction unmatched. The CDR3 runs 17 residues. CDR3 DNA: TGTGCCAGCAGCGGAATTAGCGGGAGGGCCCTGCCCTACGAGCAGTACTTC. Translated: CASSGISGRALPYEQYF.

The chain combines TRBV10-3 with TRBJ2-7, with 10 bases matching TRBD1. V was pared by 4 bases and J by 3 bases, with 9 bases of the junction left unmatched. Germline CDR1 ENHRY, CDR2 SYGVKD. The CDR3 has 16 amino acids. CDR3 sequence (DNA): TGTGCCATCAGTGGAACCGGGACAGGGGCGAACTACGAGCAGTACTTC. This gives the protein CAISGTGTGANYEQYF.

The chain is built from TRBV6-5 and TRBJ2-7, with TRBD2 matching over 14 bases. Germline V gene sequence: CDR1 MNHEY, CDR2 SVGAGI. CDR3 length: 14 amino acids. With V trimmed by 7 bases and J by 2 bases, 1 base remained unmatched. CDR3 region: CASMTSGGAYEQYF. The CDR3, as DNA: TGTGCCAGCATGACTAGCGGGGGGGCCTACGAGCAGTACTTC.

The chain recombines TRBV30 with TRBJ1-6, with TRBD1 identical over 7 bases. Per germline, CDR1 GTSNPN and CDR2 SVGIG (reference sequence). With 2 bases clipped from V and 11 bases from J, the junction kept 9 bases outside the gene matches. This CDR3 has 14 residues. The CDR3 nucleotides are TGTGCCTGGAGTATATCCCGACAGGGAACACCCCTCCACTTT. Translation gives CAWSISRQGTPLHF.

This chain uses TRBV11-2 with TRBJ2-7, with D possibly TRBD1 on 5 matching bases. V was clipped by 8 bases and J by 5 bases, with 19 bases between them. In germline, CDR1 is SGHAT, CDR2 FQNNGV. The CDR3 totals 14 residues. CDR3 sequence (DNA): TGTGCCAGCTCCATTAGGCAAAGGGGAAACGAGCAGTACTTC. It codes for CASSIRQRGNEQYF.

This sequence joins TRBV28 and TRBJ2-7, with 7 bases matching TRBD1. The CDR3 spans 14 residues. From germline, CDR1 is MDHEN and CDR2 SYDVKM. Trimming at V came to 5 bases and at J to 3 bases, leaving 7 bases not matched to a gene. The CDR3 is CASSTGQPIYEQYF. CDR3 DNA sequence: TGTGCCAGCAGTACGGGACAGCCGATCTACGAGCAGTACTTC.

V usage is TRBV9 and J usage is TRBJ1-2; 7 nucleotides align to TRBD1. CDR3 length equals 16 residues. Looked up from germline, CDR1 is SGDLS and CDR2 is YYNGEE. With V trimmed by 0 bases and J by 6 bases, 11 bases remained unmatched. CDR3 nucleotides: TGTGCCAGCAGCGTAGGTTCCCCTGCGACAGGGAATGGCTACACCTTC. This translates into CASSVGSPATGNGYTF.

The CDR3: CASSYILHRDHSTTIYF. For the CDR3, the DNA is TGTGCCAGCAGCTATATTCTACACAGGGATCATTCAACCACCATATATTTT. J is TRBJ1-3 and V is TRBV11-2, with D perhaps TRBD1 (6 bases). V was cut by 4 bases and J by 9 bases, with 25 bases left in between. The CDR3 sequence is 17 residues long. Germline CDR1 SGHAT, CDR2 FQNNGV.